Below are 32 T cell receptor beta chains sequenced from a single sample in a study of blood T cell repertoires in COVID-19. Only in-frame clones appear in the TCRdb table, and some are missing; sequencing was by immunoSEQ multiplex PCR. The profile covers about 340,000 clones, with more than 75% appearing a single time and under 3.5% taken by the ten largest. The source material was peripheral blood. The receptors derive from a woman aged 18-29 years who had recovered from COVID-19.

The chain carries TRBV24-1 and TRBJ2-1; maybe TRBD1 (5 bases). Germline V lookup: CDR1 KGHDR, CDR2 SFDVKD. The CDR3 has 12 amino acids. The CDR3 region is CTVSKGHNEQFF. CDR3 nucleotide sequence: TGTACTGTTTCGAAGGGGCACAATGAGCAGTTCTTC.

The chain links TRBV9 to TRBJ2-3, with 11 bases lining up with TRBD2. Germline V gene sequence: CDR1 SGDLS, CDR2 YYNGEE. This CDR3 has 17 residues. J lost 5 bases, V lost 3 bases, and 11 bases had no gene match. CDR3 protein: CASSDAISGGVGDTQYF. DNA of the CDR3: TGTGCCAGCAGCGATGCGATTAGCGGGGGGGTTGGAGATACGCAGTATTTT. The full variable domain, rest sourced from reference TRBV9 and TRBJ2-3, is DSGVTQTPKHLITATGQRVTLRCSPRSGDLSVYWYQQSLDQGLQFLIQYYNGEERAKGNILERFSAQQFPDLHSELNLSSLELGDSALYFCASSDAISGGVGDTQYFGPGTRLTVL.

This chain's CDR3 is CASSDGDRTEAFF. CDR3 DNA sequence: TGTGCCAGCAGTGACGGGGATCGCACTGAAGCTTTCTTT. The chain is built from TRBV6-1 and TRBJ1-1; D remains ambiguous. Trimming removed 3 bases from V and 4 bases from J, with 9 bases in between. CDR1 is MNHNS and CDR2 is SASEGT in the germline V gene. This CDR3 is 13 amino acids long.

V and J are TRBV24-1 and TRBJ2-3; D is ambiguous. With 3 bases removed from V and 2 bases from J, the gap between germline ends came to 5 bases. The CDR3 spans 13 residues. The germline V gene encodes CDR1 KGHDR and CDR2 SFDVKD. The CDR3 DNA follows: TGTGCCACCAGTGATCCCCTCACAGATACGCAGTATTTT. This translates into CATSDPLTDTQYF.

The chain couples TRBV19 to TRBJ2-1, with 9 bases fitting TRBD2. The CDR3 is 16 residues long. In germline, CDR1 is LNHDA, CDR2 SQIVND (reference sequence). With V trimmed by 3 bases and J by 3 bases, 6 bases remained unmatched. The CDR3 spells CASSIRELAGYNEQFF. CDR3 in DNA: TGTGCCAGTAGTATTAGGGAACTAGCGGGCTACAATGAGCAGTTCTTC.

The chain couples TRBV7-2 to TRBJ1-2, with D perhaps TRBD1 (5 bases). Germline CDR1 reads SGHTA; CDR2 reads FQGNSA. The CDR3 runs 14 residues. The germline V and J ends were trimmed by 5 bases and 4 bases, with 14 bases remaining between them. The CDR3 sequence is CASSQDDRSYGYTF. The CDR3 nucleotides are TGTGCCAGCAGCCAAGACGACAGATCCTATGGCTACACCTTC.

This chain uses TRBV19 with TRBJ2-6; D gene uncertain. Germline values: CDR1 LNHDA, CDR2 SQIVND (reference sequence). V lost 7 bases and J lost 1, with 5 bases in between. This CDR3 is 13 amino acids long. The CDR3: CASKQSGANVLTF. The CDR3 DNA reads TGTGCCAGTAAACAATCTGGGGCCAACGTCCTGACTTTC.

The chain joins TRBV27 to TRBJ1-4; possible D gene TRBD1, 5 bases. Germline CDR1 reads MNHEY; CDR2 reads SMNVEV (reference sequence). V gave up 5 bases and J gave up 8 bases, with 15 bases separating them. This CDR3 has 14 residues. CDR3 in DNA: TGTGCCAGCAGTCCAATCCAGGGAGGCGAAAAACTGTTTTTT. Translated, it gives CASSPIQGGEKLFF. The variable domain in full, with the rest retrieved from reference TRBV27 and TRBJ1-4, is EAQVTQNPRYLITVTGKKLTVTCSQNMNHEYMSWYRQDPGLGLRQIYYSMNVEVTDKGDVPEGYKVSRKEKRNFPLILESPSPNQTSLYFCASSPIQGGEKLFFGSGTQLSVL.

V gene TRBV10-2 combines with J gene TRBJ1-6; tentative D call: TRBD1 (6 bases). The CDR3 sequence is 15 residues long. Germline V gene sequence: CDR1 WSHSY, CDR2 SAAADI. V was shortened by 0 bases and J by 14 bases, with 17 bases between the two germline ends. In DNA, the CDR3 is TGCGCCAGCAGTGAGTCGAGAGCGGGGGGCAGTGCCCTCCACTTT. This sequence encodes CASSESRAGGSALHF.

The rearrangement links TRBV7-2 to TRBJ2-3; 9 bases agree with TRBD2. This CDR3 has 15 residues. J gave up 4 bases and V 1 base, and 3 bases lay outside the gene matches. Germline CDR1 SGHTA, CDR2 FQGNSA. CDR3: CASSLGAGGADTQYF. CDR3 sequence (DNA): TGTGCCAGCAGCTTAGGCGCGGGAGGGGCAGATACGCAGTATTTT.

In its sample, this clone was seen once. V and J are TRBV29-1 and TRBJ2-2, with 10 positions matching TRBD1. Per germline, CDR1 SQVTM and CDR2 ANQGSEA. CDR3 length equals 15 residues. The junction had 9 bases not matched to a gene; V was cut back by 7 bases and J by 4 bases. CDR3 in amino acids: CSAFGTGARTGELFF. CDR3 in DNA: TGCAGCGCCTTTGGGACAGGGGCACGCACCGGGGAGCTGTTTTTT.

The rearrangement uses TRBV19 and TRBJ2-1, with TRBD2 identical over 9 bases. The CDR3 runs to 16 residues. Germline lookup yields CDR1 LNHDA and CDR2 SQIVND (reference sequence). Trimming took 4 bases from V and 8 from J; bases not matched to a gene: 12. This CDR3 is CASSTASGTPFDEQFF. The CDR3 DNA is TGTGCCAGTAGTACCGCTAGCGGGACGCCATTCGATGAGCAGTTCTTC.

This chain connects TRBV7-8 to TRBJ2-4; TRBD1 matches at 10 bases. With V trimmed by 4 bases and J by 6 bases, 6 bases remained unmatched. CDR3 length: 15 residues. CDR1 is SGHVS, CDR2 FQNEAQ, per germline. The CDR3 here is CASSWDRGMGNIQYF. Written as DNA, the CDR3 is TGTGCCAGCAGCTGGGACAGGGGTATGGGAAACATTCAGTACTTC. Full variable domain (rest looked up from reference TRBV7-8 and TRBJ2-4): GAGVSQSPRYKVAKRGQDVALRCDPISGHVSLFWYQQALGQGPEFLTYFQNEAQLDKSGLPSDRFFAERPEGSVSTLKIQRTQQEDSAVYLCASSWDRGMGNIQYFGAGTRLSVL.

This sequence joins TRBV7-2 and TRBJ2-1, with 8 bases aligning to TRBD1. V lost 5 bases to trimming and J lost 2 bases; unmatched junction nucleotides: 8. Looked up from germline, CDR1 is SGHTA and CDR2 is FQGNSA. There are 16 residues in the CDR3. CDR3 loop: CASSPTIRGPYNEQFF. The CDR3 nucleotides are TGTGCCAGCAGCCCCACAATCAGGGGGCCCTACAATGAGCAGTTCTTC.

The rearrangement uses TRBV9 and TRBJ1-6; TRBD1 might be the D (5 bases). Germline CDR1 reads SGDLS; CDR2 reads YYNGEE. This CDR3 contains 16 residues. The ends were cut back, 4 bases at V and 2 bases at J, with 13 bases in the middle. The CDR3 region has the DNA TGTGCCAGCAGCCTAGAAAGGGGTACCTATAATTCACCCCTCCACTTT. Translated: CASSLERGTYNSPLHF.

The V call is TRBV4-3, the J call TRBJ1-1; 8 bases are shared with TRBD1. The J segment lost 7 bases and the V segment lost 4 bases, leaving 11 bases of the junction unmatched. CDR1 LGHNA and CDR2 YSLEER come from the germline V gene. The CDR3 contains 15 residues. DNA for the CDR3: TGCGCCAGCAGCCGGGAGACAGGGGCGGGGGTTGAAGCTTTCTTT. Encoded protein: CASSRETGAGVEAFF.

This clone appeared a single time. V usage is TRBV6-5 and J usage is TRBJ1-2; TRBD1 is a possible D gene (5 bases). Germline CDR1 and CDR2: MNHEY and SVGAGI. Trimming stripped 6 bases from V and 4 bases from J, with 15 bases between. There are 14 residues in the CDR3. The DNA for the CDR3 is TGTGCCAGCAGGGGGGGACCCCCCCGCTATGGCTACACCTTC. Translating gives CASRGGPPRYGYTF.

The chain uses TRBV6-5 and TRBJ2-1; 7 bases are shared with TRBD2. Germline CDR1 MNHEY, CDR2 SVGAGI. This CDR3 region has 15 residues. Trimming removed 8 bases from V and 5 bases from J; junction bases left unmatched: 12. The CDR3 protein is CASRSSSLADNEQFF. For the CDR3, the DNA is TGTGCCAGCCGGTCTTCGTCTCTAGCGGACAATGAGCAGTTCTTC.

The chain uses TRBV7-2 and TRBJ2-7; D unresolved. Germline V gene lookup returns CDR1 SGHTA and CDR2 FQGNSA. V shed 0 bases and J shed 4 bases, with 13 bases lying between them. The CDR3 loop spans 15 amino acids. CDR3 in DNA: TGTGCCAGCAGCTTAGCGCCATCGGGTTCTTACGAGCAGTACGTC. This gives the protein CASSLAPSGSYEQYV.

This clone has just one count. The J gene is TRBJ1-1, the V gene TRBV28; no definite D call. There are 12 residues in the CDR3. Germline V gene sequence: CDR1 MDHEN, CDR2 SYDVKM. The V gene lost 3 bases and the J gene lost 3 bases, with 5 bases spanning the gap. The CDR3 DNA is TGTGCCAGCAGTTTTTCTTACACTGAAGCTTTCTTT. Translated: CASSFSYTEAFF.

The chain has TRBV7-2 and TRBJ2-4, with TRBD2 matching over 9 bases. The germline CDR1 and CDR2 sequences are SGHTA and FQGNSA. The CDR3 sequence is 17 residues long. V lost 5 bases and J lost 1; bases outside the gene matches: 9. The DNA of the CDR3 is TGTGCCAGCAGCGGGGGACTAGCTTACTACGCCAAAAACATTCAGTACTTC. Protein: CASSGGLAYYAKNIQYF.

J is TRBJ1-4 and V is TRBV5-1; 8 positions agree with TRBD1. The length of the CDR3 is 16 residues. V shed 0 bases and J 8 bases; nucleotides not matched to a gene: 9. Germline values: CDR1 SGHRS, CDR2 YFSETQ. Here the CDR3 DNA reads TGCGCCAGCAGCTTGGAAGCGCAGGGGGCAGGGGAAAAACTGTTTTTT. It yields the protein CASSLEAQGAGEKLFF.

This chain joins TRBV4-1 and TRBJ2-1, with 7 bases fitting TRBD2. The CDR3 runs to 17 residues. The germline V gene encodes CDR1 MGHRA and CDR2 YSYEKL. Trimming took 5 bases from V and 7 from J; bases not matched to a gene: 17. The CDR3 loop is CASSRPSGNLWSNEQFF. In nucleotides, the CDR3 is TGCGCCAGCAGCAGGCCCAGCGGGAACCTTTGGTCGAATGAGCAGTTCTTC.

This clone was counted a single time. The rearrangement joins TRBV7-2 to TRBJ2-7, with 7 bases fitting TRBD1. This CDR3 spans 15 amino acids. J was trimmed by 0 bases and V by 4 bases; bases with no gene match: 6. The germline V gene encodes CDR1 SGHTA and CDR2 FQGNSA. The CDR3 DNA sequence: TGTGCCAGCAGCTCTGCCGGGACAGCCTCCTACGAGCAGTACGTC. Protein: CASSSAGTASYEQYV.

This clone has more than one count but fewer than ten. This chain joins TRBV5-1 and TRBJ1-6; no definite D call. The CDR3 has 14 amino acids. V was shortened by 0 bases and J by 6 bases, with 7 bases between the two germline ends. The germline V gene encodes CDR1 SGHRS and CDR2 YFSETQ. The CDR3, as DNA: TGCGCCAGCAGCTTGGCAGATTTTAATTCACCCCTCCACTTT. It codes for CASSLADFNSPLHF.

J is TRBJ2-7 and V is TRBV6-5; 7 nucleotides agree with TRBD1. Germline CDR1 and CDR2: MNHEY and SVGAGI. The CDR3 has 15 residues. V shed 6 bases, J shed 2 bases, and the junction held 10 bases outside the gene matches. The CDR3 nucleotides read TGTGCCAGCAGCGAGGGGGCCGTTGGTCCCTACGAGCAGTACGTC. Protein product: CASSEGAVGPYEQYV.

The J gene is TRBJ1-3, the V gene TRBV6-5, with D unresolved. The CDR3 is made up of 13 amino acids. V was pared by 5 bases and J by 7 bases, with 12 bases between. The germline V gene has CDR1 MNHEY and CDR2 SVGAGI. DNA of the CDR3: TGTGCCAGCAGTAGCAGCGATGGGAACACCATATATTTT. Translated, it gives CASSSSDGNTIYF.

The rearrangement joins TRBV9 to TRBJ1-1; D gene unclear. This CDR3 is built from 15 residues. Trimming stripped 0 bases from V and 2 bases from J, with 11 bases between. Germline-derived CDR1 and CDR2 are SGDLS and YYNGEE. CDR3 amino acids: CASSVAPGSNTEAFF. DNA for the CDR3: TGTGCCAGCAGCGTAGCCCCCGGGTCCAACACTGAAGCTTTCTTT.

The chain couples TRBV3-1 (or the pseudogene TRBV3-2) to TRBJ2-1, with D possibly TRBD2 on 5 matching bases. With 4 bases removed from V and 0 bases from J, the gap between germline ends came to 13 bases. CDR3 length equals 16 residues. In germline, CDR1 is LGHDT, CDR2 YNNKEL (reference sequence). The chain's CDR3 is CASSRADGGSYNEQFF. The CDR3 DNA sequence: TGTGCCAGCAGCCGCGCGGACGGAGGCTCCTACAATGAGCAGTTCTTC.

The chain has TRBV27 and TRBJ1-2; 8 nucleotides align to TRBD1. Per germline, CDR1 MNHEY and CDR2 SMNVEV (reference sequence). V shed 6 bases and J 3 bases; nucleotides not matched to a gene: 15. This CDR3 is 17 amino acids long. This chain's CDR3 is CASSPLSGTGSDYGYTF. CDR3 coding DNA: TGTGCCAGCAGCCCCTTATCCGGGACAGGATCGGACTATGGCTACACCTTC.

The chain employs TRBV6-5 and TRBJ1-1; a possible D gene is TRBD1 (5 bases). Germline V gene data show CDR1 as MNHEY and CDR2 as SVGAGI. The CDR3 has 14 amino acids. V dropped 6 bases and J dropped 1 base, with 12 bases sitting between them. Here the CDR3 DNA reads TGTGCCAGCAGGCAGGGACTGGGGAACACTGAAGCTTTCTTT. Its protein product is CASRQGLGNTEAFF.

The rearrangement joins TRBV19 to TRBJ2-2, with 7 bases identical to TRBD1. Germline loops: CDR1 LNHDA, CDR2 SQIVND (reference sequence). CDR3 size: 14 residues. With V trimmed by 9 bases and J by 0 bases, 4 bases remained unmatched. The CDR3 nucleotides read TGTGCCAGCACCGGGACAGCGAACACCGGGGAGCTGTTTTTT. As protein: CASTGTANTGELFF.